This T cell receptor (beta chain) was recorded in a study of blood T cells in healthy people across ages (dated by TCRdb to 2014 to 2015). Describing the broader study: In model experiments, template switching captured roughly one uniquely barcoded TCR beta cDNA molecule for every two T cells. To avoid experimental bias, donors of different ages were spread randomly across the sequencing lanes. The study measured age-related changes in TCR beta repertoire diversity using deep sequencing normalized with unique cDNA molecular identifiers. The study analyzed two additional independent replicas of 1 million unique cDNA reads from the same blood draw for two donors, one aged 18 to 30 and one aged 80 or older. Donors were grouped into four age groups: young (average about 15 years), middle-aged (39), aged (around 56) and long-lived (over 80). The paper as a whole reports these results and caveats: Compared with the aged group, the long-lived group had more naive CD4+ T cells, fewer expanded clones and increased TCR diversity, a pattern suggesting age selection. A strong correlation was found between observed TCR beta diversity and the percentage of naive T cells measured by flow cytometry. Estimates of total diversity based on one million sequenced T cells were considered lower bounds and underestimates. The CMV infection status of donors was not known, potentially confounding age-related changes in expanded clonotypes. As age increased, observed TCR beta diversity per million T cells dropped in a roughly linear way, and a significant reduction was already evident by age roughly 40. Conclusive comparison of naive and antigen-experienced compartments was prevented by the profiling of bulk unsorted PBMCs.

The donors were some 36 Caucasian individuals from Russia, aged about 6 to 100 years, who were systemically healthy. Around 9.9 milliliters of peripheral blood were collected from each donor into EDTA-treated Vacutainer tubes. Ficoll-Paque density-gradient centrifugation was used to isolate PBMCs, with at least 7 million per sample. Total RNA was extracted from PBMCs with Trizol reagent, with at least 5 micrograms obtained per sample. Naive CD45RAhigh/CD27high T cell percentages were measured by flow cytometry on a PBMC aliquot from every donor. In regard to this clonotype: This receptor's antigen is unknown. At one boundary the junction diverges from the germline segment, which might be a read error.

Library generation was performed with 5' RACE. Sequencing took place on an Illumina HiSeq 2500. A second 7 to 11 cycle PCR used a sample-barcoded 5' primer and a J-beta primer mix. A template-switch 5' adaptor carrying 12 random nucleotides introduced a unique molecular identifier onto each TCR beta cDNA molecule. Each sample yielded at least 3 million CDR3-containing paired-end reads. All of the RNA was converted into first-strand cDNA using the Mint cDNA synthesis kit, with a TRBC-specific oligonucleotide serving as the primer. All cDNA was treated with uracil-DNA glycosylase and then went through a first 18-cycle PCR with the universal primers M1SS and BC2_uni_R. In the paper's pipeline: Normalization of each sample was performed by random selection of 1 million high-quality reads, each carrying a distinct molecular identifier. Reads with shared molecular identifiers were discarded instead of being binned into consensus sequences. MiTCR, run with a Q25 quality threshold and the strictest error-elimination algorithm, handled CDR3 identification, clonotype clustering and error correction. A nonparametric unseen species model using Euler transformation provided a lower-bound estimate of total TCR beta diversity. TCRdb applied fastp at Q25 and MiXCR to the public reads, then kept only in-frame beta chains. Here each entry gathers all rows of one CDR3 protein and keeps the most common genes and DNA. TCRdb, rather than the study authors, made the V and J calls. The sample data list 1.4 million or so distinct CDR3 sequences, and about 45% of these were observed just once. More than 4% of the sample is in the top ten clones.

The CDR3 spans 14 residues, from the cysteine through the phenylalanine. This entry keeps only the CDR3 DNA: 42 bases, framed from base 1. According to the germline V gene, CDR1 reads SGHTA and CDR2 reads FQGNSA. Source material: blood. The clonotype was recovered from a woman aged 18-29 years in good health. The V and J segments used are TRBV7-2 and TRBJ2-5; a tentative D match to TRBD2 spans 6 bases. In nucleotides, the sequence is TGTGCCAGCAGCCTAGCGCCGCCCCTGGATGAGCAGTACTTC. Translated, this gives CASSLAPPLDEQYF.